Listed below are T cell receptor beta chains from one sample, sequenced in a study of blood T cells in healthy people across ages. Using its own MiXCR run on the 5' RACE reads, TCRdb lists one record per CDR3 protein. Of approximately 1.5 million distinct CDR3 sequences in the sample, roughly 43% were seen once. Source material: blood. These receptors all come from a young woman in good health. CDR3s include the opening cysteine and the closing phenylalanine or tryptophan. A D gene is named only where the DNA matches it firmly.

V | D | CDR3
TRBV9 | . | CASSALTGPKNIQYF
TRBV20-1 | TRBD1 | CSASTTRTGGGGGYTF
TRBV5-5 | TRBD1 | CASLSDRELRTQYF
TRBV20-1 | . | CSARRTMYQETQYF
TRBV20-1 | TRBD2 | CSARGSGRFTLDGEQFF
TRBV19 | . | CSSSTPATDNTEAFF
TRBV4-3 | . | CASSPRQTLGEQYF
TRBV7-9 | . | CASSFDLNSPLHF
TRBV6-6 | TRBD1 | CASSPDRIGSNNYGYTF
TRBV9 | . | CASSGRVFGTDTQYF
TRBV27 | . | CASSLSLGGPYEQYF
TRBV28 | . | CASEGEETQYF
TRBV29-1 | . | CSGLSPPGGDTQYF
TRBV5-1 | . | CASSLVLGFTDTQYF
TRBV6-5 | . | CASSYSGSSYNSPLHF
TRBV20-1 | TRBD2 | CSARASGVYEQYF
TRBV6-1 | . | CASSDRGQTYGYTF
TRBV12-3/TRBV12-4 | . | CASNLPTGNYGYTF
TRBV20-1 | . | CSARFWRGETQYF
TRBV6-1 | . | CATIVVGANYGYTF
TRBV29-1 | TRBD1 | CSESDRGGDTQYF
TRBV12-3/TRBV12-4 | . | CASSLVALNSPLHF
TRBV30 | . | CACRTFGNQPQHF
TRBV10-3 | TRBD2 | CAIRSTTSGSPYEQYF
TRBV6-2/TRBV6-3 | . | CASNRGEGTEAFF
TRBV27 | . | CASSSGDRWNIQYF
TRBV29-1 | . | CSDRRGDYGYTF
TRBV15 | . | CATSRDRNTQYF
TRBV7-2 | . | CASSLVGEGELFF
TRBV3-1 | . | CASSQVGLAYSGYTF
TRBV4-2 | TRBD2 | CASSQPAGGPGNEQFF
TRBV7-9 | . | CASSPRGGPRGNEQFF
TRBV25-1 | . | CASSDLSQGSDEKLFF